A single sample is the source of the 21 T cell receptor beta chains below, sequenced in a study of T cell repertoires in cytomegalovirus infection. From the reads, TCRdb called clonotypes with MiXCR, one entry per CDR3 protein. This table has under 500,000 distinct CDR3 sequences, approximately 42% appearing once. These receptors' targets are unknown. Source: cultured PBMCs, taken from culture after CMV antigen stimulation. These receptors all come from a human donor in good health (CMV status not recorded). Some clones in this sample may be carry-over from other donors' samples.

The chain has TRBV28 and TRBJ2-7; TRBD1 is a possible D gene (6 bases). The germline V gene has CDR1 MDHEN and CDR2 SYDVKM. This CDR3 contains 14 residues. Trimming removed 6 bases from V and 5 bases from J, with 17 bases in between. Here the CDR3 DNA reads TGTGCCAGCAGCGTACAGAACAGGGTCCACGAGCAGTACTTC. Translation gives CASSVQNRVHEQYF.

This chain links TRBV6-5 with TRBJ2-7; D could derive from TRBD1 or TRBD2 (6 bases each). The CDR3 consists of 15 residues. The germline V and J ends were trimmed by 6 bases and 4 bases, with 19 bases remaining between them. Germline loops: CDR1 MNHEY, CDR2 SVGAGI. The DNA for the CDR3 is TGTGCCAGCAGCCCCACTGCGGGACAAACTTACGAGCAGTACTTC. Amino acids: CASSPTAGQTYEQYF.

On this clonotype: Its ends do not fully match the called genes, so a read error is possible. The chain joins TRBV5-1 to TRBJ1-2; D remains unclear. The CDR3 extends over 13 amino acids. In germline, CDR1 is SGHRS, CDR2 YFSETQ. Written as DNA, the CDR3 is TGTGCCAGCAGTTTAGGGCAGACTTATGGCTACACCTTC. Encoded protein: CASSLGQTYGYTF.

The chain recombines TRBV12-3 or TRBV12-4 with TRBJ1-1, with D hard to call. The V end lost 2 bases, the J end lost 8 bases, and 12 bases lay between the germline ends. CDR3 size: 13 residues. The CDR3 protein is CASSLKRSLEAFF. CDR3 in DNA: TGTGCCAGCAGTTTAAAGCGGTCACTCGAAGCTTTCTTT.

V gene TRBV28 combines with J gene TRBJ2-6; D is perhaps TRBD1 or TRBD2 (5 bases each). The CDR3 loop spans 16 amino acids. Between the trimmed V and J ends, which lost 7 bases and 4 bases, there was a span of 17 bases. CDR1 is MDHEN, CDR2 SYDVKM, per germline. The CDR3 sequence is CASNRGTVSGANVLTF. DNA for the CDR3: TGTGCCAGCAATCGAGGGACGGTATCCGGGGCCAACGTCCTGACTTTC. Supplemented by reference TRBV28 and TRBJ2-6, the full variable domain reads DVKVTQSSRYLVKRTGEKVFLECVQDMDHENMFWYRQDPGLGLRLIYFSYDVKMKEKGDIPEGYSVSREKKERFSLILESASTNQTSMYLCASNRGTVSGANVLTFGAGSRLTVL.

This clonotype was observed a handful of times. The rearrangement uses TRBV4-1 and TRBJ2-3; 7 nucleotides agree with TRBD2. V gave up 6 bases and J gave up 3 bases; unmatched junction bases: 9. The CDR3 has 15 amino acids. Germline V gene data show CDR1 as MGHRA and CDR2 as YSYEKL. The CDR3 region is CASSPTLAETDTQYF. CDR3 nucleotide sequence: TGCGCCAGCAGTCCTACCCTAGCGGAGACAGATACGCAGTATTTT.

The chain links TRBV28 to TRBJ1-2; D unclear. The CDR3 contains 12 residues. Germline V gene data show CDR1 as MDHEN and CDR2 as SYDVKM. The V end lost 4 bases, the J end lost 7 bases, and 10 bases lay between the germline ends. CDR3 sequence: CASSSTVVGYTF. The CDR3, as DNA: TGTGCCAGCAGTTCAACAGTTGTTGGCTACACCTTC.

This clonotype was observed a few times. The chain links TRBV7-2 to TRBJ2-3, with 14 bases fitting TRBD2. From germline, CDR1 is SGHTA and CDR2 FQGNSA. The CDR3 extends over 18 amino acids. V lost 5 bases to trimming and J lost 3 bases; unmatched junction nucleotides: 10. CDR3 region: CASSLRTSGRPWTDTQYF. For the CDR3, the DNA is TGTGCCAGCAGCCTAAGGACTAGCGGGAGGCCCTGGACAGATACGCAGTATTTT.

The chain joins TRBV6-2 or TRBV6-3 to TRBJ2-7, with TRBD2 matching over 11 bases. There are 16 residues in the CDR3. The V segment lost 6 bases and the J segment 5 bases; nucleotides outside the gene matches: 12. Germline CDR1 and CDR2: MNHEY and SVGEGT. The CDR3 sequence is CASSSHSGREGNEQYF. Written as DNA, the CDR3 is TGTGCCAGCAGCTCTCATAGCGGGAGGGAAGGGAACGAGCAGTACTTC.

The chain joins TRBV4-1 to TRBJ1-2; 8 positions agree with TRBD1. Germline V gene lookup returns CDR1 MGHRA and CDR2 YSYEKL. The J segment lost 5 bases and the V segment lost 8 bases, leaving 4 bases of the junction unmatched. CDR3 length: 12 amino acids. CDR3 nucleotides: TGCGCCAGCTCCGGACAGGGATATGGCTACACCTTC. Its translation is CASSGQGYGYTF.

The chain couples TRBV18 to TRBJ2-1; D possibly corresponds to TRBD2 (5 bases). The CDR3 totals 15 residues. Germline CDR1 is KGHSH and CDR2 is LQKENI. The germline V and J ends were trimmed by 5 bases and 0 bases, with 11 bases remaining between them. CDR3 protein: CASSSSGFSYNEQFF. The CDR3 nucleotides are TGTGCCAGCTCATCCAGCGGATTCTCCTACAATGAGCAGTTCTTC.

V and J are TRBV6-1 and TRBJ2-1; D not resolved. V was pared by 7 bases and J by 8 bases, with 18 bases between. The CDR3 totals 14 residues. Germline CDR1 and CDR2: MNHNS and SASEGT. The CDR3 DNA sequence: TGTGCCAGCAAAAATTTGGTCCCACCCTATGAGCAGTTCTTC. This gives the protein CASKNLVPPYEQFF.

This clonotype was detected a few times. The V gene is TRBV7-6, the J gene TRBJ2-3, with D perhaps given as TRBD1 or TRBD2 (5 bases each). This CDR3 comprises 14 residues. Germline-derived CDR1 and CDR2 are SGHVS and FNYEAQ. V gave up 4 bases and J gave up 1 base, with 9 bases separating them. CDR3 DNA sequence: TGTGCCAGCAGCTCGGGACCCCGCACAGATACGCAGTATTTT. Translating gives CASSSGPRTDTQYF.

The gene calls are TRBV6-1 and TRBJ1-1, with D uncertain. V lost 5 bases to trimming and J lost 0 bases, with 7 bases between them. The CDR3 extends over 13 amino acids. Germline V gene sequence: CDR1 MNHNS, CDR2 SASEGT. CDR3 nucleotide sequence: TGTGCCAGCAGTCCGATACTGAACACTGAAGCTTTCTTT. This sequence encodes CASSPILNTEAFF.

The chain employs TRBV5-1 and TRBJ1-5, with D unresolved. This CDR3 spans 14 amino acids. Germline CDR1 and CDR2: SGHRS and YFSETQ. Trimming removed 1 base from V and 0 bases from J, with 5 bases in between. CDR3 bases: TGCGCCAGCAGCTTGACCTATAGCAATCAGCCCCAGCATTTT. It is translated as CASSLTYSNQPQHF.

The V and J genes are TRBV6-5 and TRBJ1-5; 9 bases map to TRBD1. Germline V gives CDR1 MNHEY, CDR2 SVGAGI. CDR3 length: 16 residues. V lost 4 bases and J lost 2; bases outside the gene matches: 6. The CDR3 region is CASSSNRQGGNQPQHF. CDR3 nucleotide sequence: TGTGCCAGCAGTTCCAACAGACAGGGGGGCAATCAGCCCCAGCATTTT.

The V call is TRBV19, the J call TRBJ2-2; 9 nucleotides line up with TRBD1. Germline-derived CDR1 and CDR2 are LNHDA and SQIVND (reference sequence). This CDR3 region has 14 residues. J lost 4 bases, V lost 7 bases, and 4 bases had no gene match. The CDR3 region has the DNA TGTGCCAGTACCAGGACAGGGGTCACCGGGGAGCTGTTTTTT. Amino acids: CASTRTGVTGELFF. The whole variable domain, filled in from reference TRBV19 and TRBJ2-2, reads DGGITQSPKYLFRKEGQNVTLSCEQNLNHDAMYWYRQDPGQGLRLIYYSQIVNDFQKGDIAEGYSVSREKKESFPLTVTSAQKNPTAFYLCASTRTGVTGELFFGEGSRLTVL.

This rearrangement joins TRBV7-2 to TRBJ2-3, with 8 bases matching TRBD1. The CDR3 length is 20 residues. Germline CDR1 and CDR2: SGHTA and FQGNSA. J was trimmed by 2 bases and V by 2 bases; bases with no gene match: 18. CDR3: CASSLSLPLQGEGTTDTQYF. CDR3 sequence (DNA): TGTGCCAGCAGCTTAAGCCTTCCCCTACAGGGGGAAGGGACCACAGATACGCAGTATTTT.

The chain joins TRBV28 to TRBJ2-1; 10 bases align to TRBD2. Germline V gene lookup returns CDR1 MDHEN and CDR2 SYDVKM. V was pared by 0 bases and J by 7 bases, with 3 bases of the junction left unmatched. CDR3 length equals 15 residues. The CDR3 nucleotides read TGTGCCAGCAGTTTATGGCTAGCGGGAGTTAATGAGCAGTTCTTC. This translates into CASSLWLAGVNEQFF.

This chain joins TRBV6-2 or TRBV6-3 and TRBJ2-7, with TRBD1 as a possible D gene (6 bases). The CDR3 contains 14 residues. Germline CDR1 and CDR2: MNHEY and SVGEGT. V lost 6 bases and J 7 bases, leaving 19 bases between the germline ends. The CDR3 nucleotides are TGTGCCAGCAGCTCCGGGACAAGGAGTGGTGAGCAGTACTTC. Protein: CASSSGTRSGEQYF.

The gene calls are TRBV10-3 and TRBJ1-3, with D perhaps TRBD1 (6 bases). V lost 3 bases, J lost 3 bases, and 12 bases lay in between. The CDR3 totals 15 residues. CDR1 is ENHRY and CDR2 is SYGVKD in the germline V gene. CDR3 in amino acids: CAISEQGGVGNTIYF. DNA of the CDR3: TGTGCCATCAGTGAACAAGGGGGAGTTGGAAACACCATATATTTT.